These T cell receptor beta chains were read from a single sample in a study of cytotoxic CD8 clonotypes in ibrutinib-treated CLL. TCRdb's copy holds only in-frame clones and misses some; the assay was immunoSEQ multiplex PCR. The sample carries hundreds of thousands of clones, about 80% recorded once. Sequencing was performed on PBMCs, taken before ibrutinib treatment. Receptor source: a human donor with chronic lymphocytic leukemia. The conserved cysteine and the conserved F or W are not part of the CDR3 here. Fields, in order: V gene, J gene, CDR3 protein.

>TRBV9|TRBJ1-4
ASSAGRLTNEKLF
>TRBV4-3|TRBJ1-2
ASSQDLTQGNYGYT
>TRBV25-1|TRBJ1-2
ASSEWDSSYGYT
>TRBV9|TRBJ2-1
ASSGLLAGEQF
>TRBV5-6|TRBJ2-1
ASSAHRDQSSYNEQF
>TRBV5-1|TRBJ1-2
ASTDPAGISGYT
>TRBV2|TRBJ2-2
AGLAANTGELF
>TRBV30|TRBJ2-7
AWDHTGGSHYEQY
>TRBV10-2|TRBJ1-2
ASTPQGASGGYT
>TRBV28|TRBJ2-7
ASQELYEQY
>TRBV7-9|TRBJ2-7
ASSLSGSYEQY
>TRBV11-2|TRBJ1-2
ASSLVVSDGYT
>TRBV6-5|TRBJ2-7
ASSRDFSRSYEQY
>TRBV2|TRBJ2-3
ATDWSSTDTQY
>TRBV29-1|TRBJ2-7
SVEDPDTGDGQY
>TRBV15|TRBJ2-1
ATSRDRARSSYNEQF
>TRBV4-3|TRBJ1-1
ASSHSGVAVAF
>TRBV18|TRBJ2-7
ASSPRTGGGLLEQY
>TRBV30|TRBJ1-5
AWSKAGLHQPQH
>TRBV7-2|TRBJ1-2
ASSLARGYPHYGYT
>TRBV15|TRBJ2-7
ATSAPGEQGREQY
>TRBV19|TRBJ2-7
ASRVAGNNEQY
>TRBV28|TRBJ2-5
ASTTQETQY
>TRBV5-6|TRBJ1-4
ASSFKGGSEKLF
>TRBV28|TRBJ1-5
ASSGRGGNQPQH
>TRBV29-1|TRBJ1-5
SGGDIGQPQH
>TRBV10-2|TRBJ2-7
ASSESGGYEQY
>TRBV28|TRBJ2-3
ASSSPGTQY
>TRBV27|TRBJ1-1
ASRRGPGGSEAF
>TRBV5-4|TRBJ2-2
ASSVELAGENTGELF
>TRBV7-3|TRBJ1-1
ASSREGGMNTEAF
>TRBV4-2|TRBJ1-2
ASSLPGTSSNYGYT
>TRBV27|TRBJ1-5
ASSSGRQPQH
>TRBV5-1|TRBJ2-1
ASSPLPGVEQF
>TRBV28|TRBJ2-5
ASTGTSGRRFQETQY
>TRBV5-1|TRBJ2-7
ASSLEGAGWEQY
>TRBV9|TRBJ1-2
ASSETPTGIYGYT
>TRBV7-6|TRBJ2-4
ASSLEVRTFGNIQY
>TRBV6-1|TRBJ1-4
ASSEAVVKDRLF
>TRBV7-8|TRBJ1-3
ASSPTRGAPNTIY
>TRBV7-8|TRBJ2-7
ASSLARWERTYEQY
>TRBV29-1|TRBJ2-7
SVARDGEQY
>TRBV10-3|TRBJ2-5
AISDPGGETQY
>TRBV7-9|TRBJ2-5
ASSLQKYQETQY
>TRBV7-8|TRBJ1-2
ASSSSTGNYGYT
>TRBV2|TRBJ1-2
ASTYTSNYGYT
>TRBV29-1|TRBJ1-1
SVVGQGPMNTEAF
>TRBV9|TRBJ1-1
ASSVGGLPNTEAF
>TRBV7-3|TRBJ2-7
ASSRQSQREQY
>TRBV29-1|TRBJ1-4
SVGTDNEKLF
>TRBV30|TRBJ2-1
AWTVGTSGRNEQF
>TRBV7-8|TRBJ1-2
ASSLGPGQGPNYGYT
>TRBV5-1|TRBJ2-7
ASSVGYRYEQY
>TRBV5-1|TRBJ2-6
ASSYNGRNSGANVLT